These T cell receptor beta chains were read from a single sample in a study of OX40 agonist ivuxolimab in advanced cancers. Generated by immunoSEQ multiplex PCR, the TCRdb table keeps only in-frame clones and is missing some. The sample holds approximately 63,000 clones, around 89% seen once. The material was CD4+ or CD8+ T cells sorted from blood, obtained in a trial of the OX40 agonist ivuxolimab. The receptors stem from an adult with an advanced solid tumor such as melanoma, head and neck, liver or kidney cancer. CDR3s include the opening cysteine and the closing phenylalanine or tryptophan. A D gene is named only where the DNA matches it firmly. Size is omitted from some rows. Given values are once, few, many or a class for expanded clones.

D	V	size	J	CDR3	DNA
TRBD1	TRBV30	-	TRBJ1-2	CAWRFQGGGYTF	TGTGCCTGGAGATTCCAGGGGGGTGGCTACACCTTC
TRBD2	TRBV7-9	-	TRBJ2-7	CASSWGLAGSGPTYEQYF	TGTGCCAGCAGCTGGGGACTAGCGGGGAGTGGGCCCACCTACGAGCAGTACTTC
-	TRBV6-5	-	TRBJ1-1	CASSRNTDTEAFF	TGTGCCAGCAGCCGAAATACGGACACTGAAGCTTTCTTT
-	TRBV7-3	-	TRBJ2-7	CASSLTGSSEQYF	TGTGCCAGCAGCTTAACGGGTAGCTCCGAGCAGTACTTC
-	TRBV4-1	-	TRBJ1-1	CASSQARVNTEAFF	TGCGCCAGCAGCCAAGCCAGGGTGAACACTGAAGCTTTCTTT
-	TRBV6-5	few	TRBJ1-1	CASSYSGVSTEAFF	TGTGCCAGCAGTTACTCAGGTGTGTCCACTGAAGCTTTCTTT
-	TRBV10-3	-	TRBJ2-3	CAISESGGASTDTQYF	TGTGCCATCAGTGAGTCAGGAGGGGCGAGCACAGATACGCAGTATTTT
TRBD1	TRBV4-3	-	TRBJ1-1	CASSQGTGPKGTEAFF	TGCGCCAGCAGCCAAGGGACAGGGCCGAAGGGGACTGAAGCTTTCTTT
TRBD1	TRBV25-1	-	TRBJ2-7	CASSGPGGYEQYF	TGTGCCAGCAGTGGTCCAGGGGGCTACGAGCAGTACTTC
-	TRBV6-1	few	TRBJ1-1	CASSEGRLNTEAFF	TGTGCCAGCAGTGAAGGAAGATTGAACACTGAAGCTTTCTTT
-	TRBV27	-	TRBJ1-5	CASSLLPPTIYSNQPQHF	TGTGCCAGCAGTTTACTCCCTCCCACCATCTATAGCAATCAGCCCCAGCATTTT
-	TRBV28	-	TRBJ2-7	CASSLRGMGYEQYF	TGTGCCAGCAGCCTTAGGGGCATGGGATACGAGCAGTACTTC
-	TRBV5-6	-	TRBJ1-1	CASSFLSPNTEAFF	TGTGCCAGCAGCTTCCTGAGTCCGAACACTGAAGCTTTCTTT
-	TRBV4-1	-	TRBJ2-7	CASSQAASNTYEQYF	TGCGCCAGCAGCCAAGCGGCTAGTAACACCTACGAGCAGTACTTC
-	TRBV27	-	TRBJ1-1	CASSLWSLGNTEAFF	TGTGCCAGCAGTTTATGGAGTCTGGGGAACACTGAAGCTTTCTTT
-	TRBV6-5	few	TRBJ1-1	CASSPTWGSVTEAFF	TGTGCCAGCAGTCCCACATGGGGGTCGGTCACTGAAGCTTTCTTT
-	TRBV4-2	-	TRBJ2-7	CASSQGNSGIHEQYF	TGTGCCAGCAGCCAAGGCAACTCAGGTATCCACGAGCAGTACTTC
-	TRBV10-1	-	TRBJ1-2	CASDPGILYHGYTF	TGCGCCAGCGACCCGGGTATTCTCTATCATGGCTACACCTTC
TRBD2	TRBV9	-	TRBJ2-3	CASSKAGGTDTQYF	TGTGCCAGTTCCAAAGCGGGAGGCACAGATACGCAGTATTTT
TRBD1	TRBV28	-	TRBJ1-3	CASSYRGGRNTIYF	TGTGCCAGCAGTTACAGGGGGGGAAGAAACACCATATATTTT
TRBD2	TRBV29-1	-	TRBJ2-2	CSVEGLADTGELFF	TGCAGCGTTGAAGGGCTAGCGGACACCGGGGAGCTGTTTTTT
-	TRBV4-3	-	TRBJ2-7	CASSQFYNRWTELSYEQYF	TGCGCCAGCAGCCAATTTTATAACCGATGGACGGAACTCTCCTACGAGCAGTACTTC
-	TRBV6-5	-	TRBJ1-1	CASSYFGGLNEAFF	TGTGCCAGCAGTTACTTCGGGGGGCTAAATGAAGCTTTCTTT
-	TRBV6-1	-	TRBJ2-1	CASSEGGGAYNEQFF	TGTGCCAGCAGTGAAGGGGGAGGTGCCTACAATGAGCAGTTCTTC
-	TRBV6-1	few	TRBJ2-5	CASSEGTGEVETQYF	TGTGCCAGCAGTGAGGGGACCGGGGAAGTAGAGACCCAGTACTTC
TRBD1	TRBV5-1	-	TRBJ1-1	CASSLSKGANTEAFF	TGCGCCAGCAGCTTGTCCAAGGGGGCGAACACTGAAGCTTTCTTT
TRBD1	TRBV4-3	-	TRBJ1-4	CASSQDRDSISEKLFF	TGCGCCAGCAGCCAAGATCGGGACAGCATATCGGAAAAACTGTTTTTT
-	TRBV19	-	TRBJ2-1	CASSIGGDYNEQFF	TGTGCCAGTAGTATTGGAGGTGACTACAATGAGCAGTTCTTC
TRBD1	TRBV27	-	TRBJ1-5	CASSPLTGIAQPQHF	TGTGCCAGCAGTCCCCTGACAGGGATTGCTCAGCCCCAGCATTTT
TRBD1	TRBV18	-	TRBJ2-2	CASSDGRGQGPGELFF	TGTGCCAGCTCAGATGGCCGGGGACAGGGTCCCGGGGAGCTGTTTTTT
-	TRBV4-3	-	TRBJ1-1	CASSQENTEAFF	TGCGCCAGCAGCCAAGAGAACACTGAAGCTTTCTTT
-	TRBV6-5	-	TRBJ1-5	CASSLQGNQPQHF	TGTGCCAGCAGTCTACAGGGAAATCAGCCCCAGCATTTT
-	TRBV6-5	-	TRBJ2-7	CASSYGRGYEQYF	TGTGCCAGCAGTTACGGAAGGGGCTACGAGCAGTACTTC
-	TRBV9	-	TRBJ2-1	CASSVGEHNEQFF	TGTGCCAGCAGCGTAGGGGAACACAATGAGCAGTTCTTC
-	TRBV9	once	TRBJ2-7	CASSPQPGEVKNEQYF	TGTGCCAGCAGCCCTCAGCCGGGAGAAGTGAAAAACGAGCAGTACTTC
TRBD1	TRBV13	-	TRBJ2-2	CASSSIDRGTGELFF	TGTGCCAGCAGCTCGATCGACAGGGGAACCGGGGAGCTGTTTTTT
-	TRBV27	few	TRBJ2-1	CASSLQGNEQFF	TGTGCCAGCAGTTTACAGGGGAATGAGCAGTTCTTC
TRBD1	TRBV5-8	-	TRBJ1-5	CASSRTGLSNQPQHF	TGTGCCAGCAGCCGGACAGGTCTTAGCAATCAGCCCCAGCATTTT
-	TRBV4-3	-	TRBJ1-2	CASSQGFGDISGYTF	TGCGCCAGCAGCCAAGGGTTCGGGGATATCTCTGGCTACACCTTC
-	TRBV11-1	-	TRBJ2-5	CASSPTDQETQYF	TGTGCCAGCAGCCCGACAGACCAAGAGACCCAGTACTTC
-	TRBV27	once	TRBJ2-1	CASSLSPYNEQFF	TGTGCCAGCAGTTTATCCCCTTACAATGAGCAGTTCTTC
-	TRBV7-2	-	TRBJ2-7	CASSLGGVEQYF	TGTGCCAGCAGCTTAGGGGGAGTCGAGCAGTACTTC
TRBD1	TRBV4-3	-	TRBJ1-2	CASKPGTGGYYGYTF	TGCGCCAGCAAGCCTGGGACAGGGGGTTACTATGGCTACACCTTC
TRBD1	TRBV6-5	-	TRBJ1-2	CASSYQGAGGYTF	TGTGCCAGCAGTTACCAGGGGGCGGGCGGCTACACCTTC
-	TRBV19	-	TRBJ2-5	CASGTPQTQYF	TGTGCCAGCGGGACGCCCCAGACCCAGTACTTC
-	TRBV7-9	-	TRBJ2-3	CASSLSLAPLTDTQYF	TGTGCCAGCAGCTTGTCGCTAGCGCCATTGACAGATACGCAGTATTTT
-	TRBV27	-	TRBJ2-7	CATSDGYEQYF	TGTGCCACCTCGGACGGGTACGAGCAGTACTTC
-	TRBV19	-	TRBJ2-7	CASSLTGGASYEQYF	TGTGCCAGTAGTCTGACGGGGGGCGCATCTTACGAGCAGTACTTC
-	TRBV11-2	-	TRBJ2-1	CASSLDLGGLYNEQFF	TGTGCCAGCAGCCTCGACTTAGGGGGACTCTACAATGAGCAGTTCTTC
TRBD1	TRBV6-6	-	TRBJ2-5	CASTLFLRTGEETQYF	TGTGCCAGCACCTTATTCCTTCGGACAGGGGAAGAGACCCAGTACTTC
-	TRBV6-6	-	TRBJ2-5	CASSPLSGGVETQYF	TGTGCCAGCAGCCCCCTGAGCGGAGGGGTAGAGACCCAGTACTTC
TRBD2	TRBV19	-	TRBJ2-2	CATKYGGFGELFF	TGTGCCACCAAATACGGGGGGTTTGGGGAGCTGTTTTTT
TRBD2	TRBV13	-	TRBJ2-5	CASSSAEELAGVEETQYF	TGTGCCAGCAGCTCCGCCGAGGAGTTAGCGGGGGTCGAAGAGACCCAGTACTTC
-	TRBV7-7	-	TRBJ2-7	CASSLGNHYEQYF	TGTGCTAGCAGCTTAGGGAACCACTACGAGCAGTACTTC
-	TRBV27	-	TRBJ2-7	CASSLRVAPYEQYF	TGTGCCAGCAGTCTCAGGGTCGCACCCTACGAGCAGTACTTC